The 25 T cell receptor beta chains in this list originate from one sample, sequenced in a study of graft-versus-host responses after intestinal transplantation. Only in-frame clones appear in the TCRdb table, and some are missing; sequencing was by immunoSEQ multiplex PCR. The sample has around 100,000 clones, 87% seen once. Their target antigens are unknown. The specimen was unstimulated CD4+ T cells sorted from spleen or lymph node cells, collected before transplant. The source is a human donor who was the organ donor for an intestinal transplant.

The chain uses TRBV6-1 and TRBJ1-1; the D is unclear. The CDR3 length is 12 residues. The ends were cut back, 3 bases at V and 3 bases at J, with 5 bases in the middle. CDR1 MNHNS and CDR2 SASEGT come from the germline V gene. The CDR3 coding sequence is TGTGCCAGCAGTGACGGGTACACTGAAGCTTTCTTT. Its protein product is CASSDGYTEAFF.

The genes are TRBV4-1 and TRBJ2-3; D remains unclear. The CDR3 has 15 amino acids. CDR1 and CDR2 (germline): MGHRA, YSYEKL. The V and J ends lost 1 base and 0 bases respectively, with 8 bases between them. The CDR3 region is CASSQGDSSTDTQYF. In DNA, the CDR3 is TGCGCCAGCAGCCAAGGGGATTCTAGCACAGATACGCAGTATTTT.

The rearrangement uses TRBV7-2 and TRBJ1-1; the match to TRBD1 covers 8 bases. The CDR3 covers 13 residues. With 4 bases clipped from V and 3 bases from J, the junction kept 1 base outside the gene matches. Germline V gives CDR1 SGHTA, CDR2 FQGNSA. The CDR3 sequence is CASSYRGDTEAFF. In DNA form, the CDR3 reads TGTGCCAGCAGCTACAGGGGGGACACTGAAGCTTTCTTT.

Comments on this clone: Other DNA sequences in the sample encode the same CDR3. The chain uses TRBV7-9 and TRBJ1-4, with no clear D. CDR3 length equals 11 residues. V dropped 2 bases and J dropped 7 bases, with 2 bases sitting between them. Germline lookup yields CDR1 SEHNR and CDR2 FQNEAQ (reference sequence). This CDR3 reads CASSLSEKLFF. In nucleotides, the CDR3 is TGTGCCAGCAGCTTATCTGAAAAACTGTTTTTT.

The J gene is TRBJ1-5, the V gene TRBV27; TRBD1 might be the D (6 bases). V dropped 6 bases and J dropped 6 bases, with 15 bases sitting between them. Germline V gene sequence: CDR1 MNHEY, CDR2 SMNVEV (reference sequence). This CDR3 contains 14 residues. The CDR3, as DNA: TGTGCCAGCAGCTTCAGGGGTGTAGGTCAGCCCCAGCATTTT. This codes for CASSFRGVGQPQHF.

This chain connects TRBV6-1 to TRBJ1-1; no definite D call. Germline-derived CDR1 and CDR2 are MNHNS and SASEGT. The CDR3 length is 13 residues. V shed 2 bases and J shed 0 bases, with 4 bases lying between them. CDR3: CASSEKMNTEAFF. In nucleotides, the CDR3 is TGTGCCAGCAGTGAAAAAATGAACACTGAAGCTTTCTTT.

V and J are TRBV30 and TRBJ1-2; 7 bases align to TRBD1. Unmatched junction bases numbered 4, after V lost 3 bases and J lost 3 bases. The germline CDR1 and CDR2 sequences are GTSNPN and SVGIG (reference sequence). The CDR3 loop spans 13 amino acids. DNA of the CDR3: TGTGCCTGGAGCCAAGACAGGGACTATGGCTACACCTTC. Amino acids: CAWSQDRDYGYTF.

The chain employs TRBV2 and TRBJ1-2; D is perhaps TRBD1 (6 bases). In germline, CDR1 is SNHLY, CDR2 FYNNEI. V was cut by 3 bases and J by 8 bases, with 16 bases left in between. The length of the CDR3 is 14 residues. CDR3 amino acids: CASSDIWGAGGYTF. CDR3 bases: TGTGCCAGCAGTGATATTTGGGGGGCTGGGGGCTACACCTTC.

This clone has a handful of counts. The rearrangement uses TRBV6-1 and TRBJ1-3; D is undetermined. The CDR3 spans 14 residues. Germline CDR1 and CDR2: MNHNS and SASEGT. V lost 2 bases and J lost 0, with 5 bases in between. The CDR3, as DNA: TGTGCCAGCAGTGAACGCCACTCTGGAAACACCATATATTTT. It codes for CASSERHSGNTIYF.

This chain joins TRBV6-5 and TRBJ1-6; D might be TRBD1 (6 bases). The CDR3 extends over 14 amino acids. V gave up 7 bases and J gave up 9 bases, with 16 bases separating them. Germline loops: CDR1 MNHEY, CDR2 SVGAGI. The CDR3 loop is CASTGRTVGSPLHF. In DNA, the CDR3 is TGTGCCAGCACCGGCCGGACAGTGGGTTCACCCCTCCACTTT.

The chain carries TRBV28 and TRBJ2-5, with TRBD1 matching 8 bases. CDR3 length: 16 residues. Germline values: CDR1 MDHEN, CDR2 SYDVKM. Germline trimming cut 6 bases from V and 0 bases from J; bases unmatched to any gene: 9. The CDR3 nucleotides are TGTGCCAGCAGCCCCAGGGGACAGGCCCACCAAGAGACCCAGTACTTC. Encoded protein: CASSPRGQAHQETQYF.

The J gene is TRBJ1-6, the V gene TRBV9; 7 nucleotides agree with TRBD1. The V segment lost 0 bases and the J segment 9 bases; nucleotides outside the gene matches: 9. Looked up from germline, CDR1 is SGDLS and CDR2 is YYNGEE. The CDR3 covers 16 residues. The CDR3 is CASSVDPGTASSPLHF. For the CDR3, the DNA is TGTGCCAGCAGCGTAGACCCGGGGACAGCAAGTTCACCCCTCCACTTT.

This clone has more than one count but fewer than ten. The V gene is TRBV21-1, the J gene TRBJ2-7. TRBV21-1 constitutes a pseudogene. This CDR3 comprises 16 residues. CDR3 nucleotides: TGTGCCAGCAGCAAAGAGGGCTGCTGCGACTTATACGAGCAGTACTTC. It specifies CASSKEGCCDLYEQYF.

The chain carries TRBV7-2 and TRBJ2-3; perhaps TRBD2 as D (7 bases). CDR1 and CDR2 from the germline V gene are SGHTA and FQGNSA. This CDR3 region has 15 residues. V lost 6 bases and J lost 8, with 21 bases in between. The CDR3 coding sequence is TGTGCCAGCAGTCCATGGGGTGGGGGGGCGTCTACGCAGTATTTT. This codes for CASSPWGGGASTQYF.

This CDR3 reads CASSLLAGSLTMNTEAFF. In nucleotides, the CDR3 is TGTGCCAGCAGCTTACTCGCTGGCAGTCTAACTATGAACACTGAAGCTTTCTTT. The chain joins TRBV7-9 to TRBJ1-1; D ambiguous. Germline values: CDR1 SEHNR, CDR2 FQNEAQ (reference sequence). V gave up 2 bases and J gave up 0 bases, with 19 bases separating them. The CDR3 loop spans 18 amino acids.

V usage is TRBV30 and J usage is TRBJ1-5; no clear D. The germline V gene encodes CDR1 GTSNPN and CDR2 SVGIG (reference sequence). The CDR3 runs to 13 residues. V dropped 3 bases and J dropped 0 bases, with 6 bases sitting between them. CDR3 DNA sequence: TGTGCCTGGAGGGGTGGTAGCAATCAGCCCCAGCATTTT. This translates into CAWRGGSNQPQHF. Variable domain in full (rest from reference TRBV30 and TRBJ1-5): SQTIHQWPATLVQPVGSPLSLECTVEGTSNPNLYWYRQAAGRGLQLLFYSVGIGQISSEVPQNLSASRPQDRQFILSSKKLLLSDSGFYLCAWRGGSNQPQHFGDGTRLSIL.

V gene TRBV5-8 combines with J gene TRBJ2-3; the D is unclear. Germline loops: CDR1 SGHTS, CDR2 YDEGEE. V dropped 5 bases and J dropped 3 bases, with 13 bases sitting between them. The CDR3 covers 14 residues. This chain's CDR3 is CASRATFWTDTQYF. The CDR3 nucleotides are TGTGCCAGCAGAGCAACATTTTGGACAGATACGCAGTATTTT.

The V and J genes are TRBV18 and TRBJ2-1, with D possibly being TRBD1 (6 bases). The length of the CDR3 is 13 residues. Germline CDR1 reads KGHSH; CDR2 reads LQKENI. V was shortened by 2 bases and J by 8 bases, with 10 bases between the two germline ends. CDR3 amino acids: CASSPSRGYEQFF. The CDR3 DNA reads TGTGCCAGCTCACCATCGAGGGGGTATGAGCAGTTCTTC.

CDR3 residues: CASSYSSGVDGYTF. The CDR3 DNA follows: TGTGCCAGCAGTTACTCCTCCGGGGTTGATGGCTACACCTTC. The chain carries TRBV6-6 and TRBJ1-2; the D is unclear. Germline lookup yields CDR1 MNHNY and CDR2 SVGAGI (reference sequence). This CDR3 has 14 amino acids. Deletions cut 0 bases from V and 6 bases from J, with 11 bases between.

The chain has TRBV6-1 and TRBJ1-6; no clear D. Between the trimmed V and J ends, which lost 2 bases and 0 bases, there was a span of 17 bases. This CDR3 contains 19 residues. Germline values: CDR1 MNHNS, CDR2 SASEGT. The CDR3 region has the DNA TGTGCCAGCAGTGAAAGTGGGCGCACCTTGAGCTCCTATAATTCACCCCTCCACTTT. It translates to CASSESGRTLSSYNSPLHF.

The chain has TRBV7-8 and TRBJ1-5, with 9 bases identical to TRBD1. The germline V gene encodes CDR1 SGHVS and CDR2 FQNEAQ. V gave up 1 base and J gave up 6 bases; unmatched junction bases: 4. The CDR3 covers 15 residues. CDR3 bases: TGTGCCAGCAGCTTAGGGGACAGGGAGAGTCAGCCCCAGCATTTT. Amino acid sequence: CASSLGDRESQPQHF.

This sequence joins TRBV6-5 and TRBJ1-2, with 7 positions matching TRBD1. After removal of 6 bases from V and 2 bases from J, the junction contained 3 bases not matched to a gene. The CDR3 length is 13 residues. Germline assignment: CDR1 MNHEY and CDR2 SVGAGI. DNA of the CDR3: TGTGCCAGCAGACGGGACAGAAACTATGGCTACACCTTC. Translation: CASRRDRNYGYTF.

The chain uses TRBV11-3 and TRBJ2-1, with no clear D. Deletions cut 5 bases from V and 7 bases from J, with 15 bases between. The germline CDR1 and CDR2 sequences are SGHNT and YENEEA. The CDR3 totals 14 residues. CDR3 protein: CASSTGGPPNEQFF. As DNA, the CDR3 is TGTGCCAGCAGCACCGGTGGACCCCCTAATGAGCAGTTCTTC.

The chain has TRBV20-1 and TRBJ1-5; D may be TRBD1 (5 bases). The CDR3 spans 11 residues. V shed 6 bases and J shed 9 bases, with 12 bases lying between them. Germline lookup yields CDR1 DFQATT and CDR2 SNEGSKA (reference sequence). CDR3 sequence reads: CSAGDPAPQHF. In nucleotides, the CDR3 is TGCAGTGCCGGGGACCCGGCGCCCCAGCATTTT.

On this clone itself: Germline is not matched at one junction end, which may reflect a read error. The chain recombines TRBV7-9 with TRBJ2-7; TRBD1 agrees at 8 bases. The germline CDR1 and CDR2 sequences are SEHNR and FQNEAQ (reference sequence). The CDR3 loop spans 17 amino acids. CDR3 in amino acids: CASSLASRTGFRDEQYF. In DNA form, the CDR3 reads TGTGCCAGCAGCCTAGCTAGCCGGACAGGGTTCAGGGACGAGCAGTACTTC.